This TCR beta chain was profiled in a study of OX40 agonist ivuxolimab in advanced cancers. Study background: Participants could have had prior anti-PD-1, anti-PD-L1 or anti-CTLA-4 therapy, and about 40% had some. Patients achieving partial responses numbered three: one hepatocellular carcinoma case and two cutaneous melanoma cases. General study results and limits: Relatively little clonal expansion, among the lowest observed, appeared in partial responders at 0.1-3.0 mg/kg.

Measured with immunoSEQ multiplex PCR; TCRdb has only the in-frame clones, and not every one. This repertoire shows about 80,000 clones, around 87% found once; its top ten account for around 0.26%. Notes on this clone: The antigen is unknown.

Anyone with autoimmune disease history or systemic immunosuppression was excluded. Germline assignment: CDR1 SQVTM and CDR2 ANQGSEA. V was pared by 6 bases and J by 5 bases, with 13 bases between. This CDR3 region has 12 residues. This sample comprised CD4+ or CD8+ T cells sorted from blood, obtained in a trial of the OX40 agonist ivuxolimab. V gene TRBV29-1 combines with J gene TRBJ2-5, with TRBD2 as a possible D gene (6 bases). This receptor was identified in an adult with an advanced solid tumor such as melanoma, head and neck, liver or kidney cancer. CDR3: CSVGTGLETQYF. CDR3 nucleotides: TGCAGCGTGGGGACTGGACTGGAGACCCAGTACTTC.